This TCR beta chain came from a study of cytomegalovirus exposure and HLA in healthy donors. Whole-study findings and limits: Confirmation in vitro established that a few CMV-associated chains were specific for CMV antigens. Later analysis demonstrated an association between a missense DCLRE1C variant and TCR beta V- and J-gene trimming. DRB1 had the most TCR associations and HLA-C the fewest, a later analysis found, with rates varying by HLA locus. CMV serostatus was the sole immune exposure data available.

Trimming took 6 bases from V and 3 from J; bases not matched to a gene: 11. Germline values: CDR1 MDHEN, CDR2 SYDVKM. The CDR3 consists of 16 residues. On this clone: Its antigen is as yet unknown.

The PCR contained 60 Vbeta and 13 Jbeta primers. Clones were read by immunoSEQ multiplex PCR, and TCRdb kept only the in-frame ones, dropping some. Counted here are 81,000 or so clones, more than 55% occurring once; the ten biggest clones make up approximately 5%. The TCR was taken from a young woman in good health and CMV-seropositive. The sequenced material came from PBMCs. This chain links TRBV28 with TRBJ2-1; the match to TRBD1 covers 7 bases. The CDR3 loop is CASSPPTGWIYNEQFF. CDR3 nucleotides: TGTGCCAGCAGCCCCCCGACAGGGTGGATCTACAATGAGCAGTTCTTC.